The clone carrying this T cell receptor beta chain was seen only a few times. The sample comes from a study of OX40 agonist ivuxolimab in advanced cancers. The protocol was immunoSEQ multiplex PCR, while the TCRdb copy is restricted to in-frame clones and leaves out a portion. The sample shows 80,000 to 130,000 clones, 90% of them seen only once. The sequencing here drew on CD4+ or CD8+ T cells sorted from blood, taken in a trial of the OX40 agonist ivuxolimab. This receptor was obtained from an adult with an advanced solid tumor such as melanoma, head and neck, liver or kidney cancer.

The CDR3 bases are TGTGCCAGCAGCGCGGTAGTGTATGAGCAGTTCTTC. Protein sequence: CASSAVVYEQFF. The chain carries TRBV14 and TRBJ2-1; no clear D. CDR3 size: 12 residues. With 5 bases removed from V and 8 bases from J, the gap between germline ends came to 10 bases. Per germline, CDR1 SGHDN and CDR2 FVKESK.